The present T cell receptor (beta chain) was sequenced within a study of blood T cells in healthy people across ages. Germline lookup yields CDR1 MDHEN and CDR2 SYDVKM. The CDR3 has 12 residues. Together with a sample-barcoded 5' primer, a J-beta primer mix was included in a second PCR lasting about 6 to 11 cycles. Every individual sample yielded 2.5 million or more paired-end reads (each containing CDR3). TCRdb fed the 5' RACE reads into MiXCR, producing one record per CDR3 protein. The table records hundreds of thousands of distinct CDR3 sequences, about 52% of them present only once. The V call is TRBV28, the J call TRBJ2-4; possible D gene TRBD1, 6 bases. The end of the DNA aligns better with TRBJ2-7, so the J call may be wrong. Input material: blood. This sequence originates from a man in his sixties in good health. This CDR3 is CASSSGVGEQYF. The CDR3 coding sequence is TGTGCCAGCAGCTCAGGGGTGGGCGAGCAGTACTTC.